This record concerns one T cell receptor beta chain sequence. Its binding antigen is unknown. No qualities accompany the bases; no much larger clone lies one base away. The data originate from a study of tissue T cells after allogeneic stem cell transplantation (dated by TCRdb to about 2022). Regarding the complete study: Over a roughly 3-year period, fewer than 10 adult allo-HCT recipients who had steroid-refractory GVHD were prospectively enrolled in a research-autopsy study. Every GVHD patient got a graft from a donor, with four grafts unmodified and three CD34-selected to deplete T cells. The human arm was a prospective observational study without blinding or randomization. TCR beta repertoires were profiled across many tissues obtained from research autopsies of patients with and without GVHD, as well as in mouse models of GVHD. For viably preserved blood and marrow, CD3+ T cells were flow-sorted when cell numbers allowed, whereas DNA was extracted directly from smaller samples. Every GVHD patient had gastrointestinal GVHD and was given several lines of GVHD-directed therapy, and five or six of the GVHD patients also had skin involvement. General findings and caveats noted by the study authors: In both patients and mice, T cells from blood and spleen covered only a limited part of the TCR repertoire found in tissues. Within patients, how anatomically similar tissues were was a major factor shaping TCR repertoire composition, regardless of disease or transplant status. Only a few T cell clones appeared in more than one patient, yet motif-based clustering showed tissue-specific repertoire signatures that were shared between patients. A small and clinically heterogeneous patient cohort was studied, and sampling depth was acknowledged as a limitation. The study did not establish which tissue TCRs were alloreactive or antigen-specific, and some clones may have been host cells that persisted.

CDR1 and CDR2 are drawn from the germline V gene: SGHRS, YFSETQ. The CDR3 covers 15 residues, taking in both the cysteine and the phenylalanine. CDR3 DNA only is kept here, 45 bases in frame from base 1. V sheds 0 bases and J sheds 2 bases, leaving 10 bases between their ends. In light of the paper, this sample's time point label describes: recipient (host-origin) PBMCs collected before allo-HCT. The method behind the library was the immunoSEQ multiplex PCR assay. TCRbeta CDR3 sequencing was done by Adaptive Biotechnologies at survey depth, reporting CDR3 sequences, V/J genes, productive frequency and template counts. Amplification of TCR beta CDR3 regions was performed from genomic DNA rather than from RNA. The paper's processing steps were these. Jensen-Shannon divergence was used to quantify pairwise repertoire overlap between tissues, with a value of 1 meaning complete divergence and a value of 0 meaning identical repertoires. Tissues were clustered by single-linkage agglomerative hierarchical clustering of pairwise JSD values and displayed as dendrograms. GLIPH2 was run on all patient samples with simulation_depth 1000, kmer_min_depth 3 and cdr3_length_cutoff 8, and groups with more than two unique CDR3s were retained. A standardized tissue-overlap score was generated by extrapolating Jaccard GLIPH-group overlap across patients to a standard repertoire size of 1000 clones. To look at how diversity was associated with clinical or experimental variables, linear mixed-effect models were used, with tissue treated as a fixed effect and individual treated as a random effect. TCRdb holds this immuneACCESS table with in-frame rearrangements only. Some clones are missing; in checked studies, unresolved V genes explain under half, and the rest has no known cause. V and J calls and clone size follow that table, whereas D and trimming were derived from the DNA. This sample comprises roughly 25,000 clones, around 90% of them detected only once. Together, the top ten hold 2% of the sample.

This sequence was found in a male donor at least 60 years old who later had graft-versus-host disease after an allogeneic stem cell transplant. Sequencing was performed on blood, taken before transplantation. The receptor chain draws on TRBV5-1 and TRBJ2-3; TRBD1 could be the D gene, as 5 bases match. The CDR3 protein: CASSLGGRDTDTQYF. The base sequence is TGCGCCAGCAGCTTGGGGGGCAGGGACACAGATACGCAGTATTTT.